The 2 T cell receptor beta chains in this list originate from one sample, sequenced in a study of blood T cell repertoires in COVID-19. The table came from immunoSEQ multiplex PCR; TCRdb's copy has only in-frame clones and leaves some out. Seen here are over 200,000 clones, over 80% observed once, and the top ten hold about 3.5%. Sequenced sample: PBMCs or T cells enriched from blood (not recorded which). The receptors here all came from a woman younger than 45 who had been exposed to COVID-19.

This rearrangement joins TRBV15 to TRBJ1-1; the D is unclear. The V and J ends lost 1 base and 1 base respectively, with 13 bases between them. CDR1 is LNHNV and CDR2 is YYDKDF in the germline V gene (reference sequence). The CDR3 loop spans 16 amino acids. DNA for the CDR3: TGTGCCACCAGCAGAGTTACCCGGGAACCGAACACTGAAGCTTTCTTT. It encodes CATSRVTREPNTEAFF.

The genes are TRBV28 and TRBJ1-2; possible D gene TRBD1, 6 bases. CDR1 and CDR2 from the germline V gene are MDHEN and SYDVKM. Trimming took 6 bases from V and 8 from J, leaving 16 bases between them. CDR3 length equals 13 residues. The CDR3 is CASSTDRYGGYTF. DNA for the CDR3: TGTGCCAGCAGCACAGACAGGTACGGAGGCTACACCTTC.